This T cell receptor beta chain was captured in a study of blood T cell repertoires in COVID-19. Study-wide context: Both acute and convalescent COVID-19 samples were obtained from the United States, Italy and Spain. T cells, B-cell-depleted T cells, or PBMCs supplied cDNA or gDNA.

The authors' processing: Reference gene primers were amplified, and this amplification served to estimate nucleated cell counts. TCRdb keeps only in-frame clones here, not all; method: immunoSEQ multiplex PCR. The V and J calls and the clone size are those of that table, but D and trimming were determined from the DNA. The sample lists a few hundred thousand clones, around 87% seen once, with 6.5% to 9.5% in the top ten. Germline CDR1 reads LGHNA; CDR2 reads YNFKEQ. The CDR3 runs 16 residues. V lost 0 bases to trimming and J lost 7 bases; unmatched junction nucleotides: 6. The specimen sequenced was peripheral blood. The TCR originated in a woman in her 50s who had recovered from COVID-19. The chain is built from TRBV4-2 and TRBJ2-1; TRBD2 matches 10 bases. The CDR3 loop reads CASSQDWLAGENEQFF. The CDR3 bases are TGTGCCAGCAGCCAAGATTGGCTAGCGGGAGAAAATGAGCAGTTCTTC.